Shown below are 26 T cell receptor beta chains from a single sample sequenced in a study of vaccination and CD4 T cells after COVID-19. CD4+ T cells that had been cultured provided DNA sequenced with the Oncomine TCR Beta short-read assay. TCRdb analysed the PCR reads with MiXCR anew, one entry per CDR3 protein. The sample carries more than 20,000 distinct CDR3 sequences, less than 45% recorded once. No antigen has been assigned to these receptors. Noted time point: late sampling 161 to 241 days after vaccination in a few convalescent patients. Stated treatment: roughly 11-day PBMC culture with coronavirus spike peptide pools or control peptides (ViraFEST assay). Sequenced here: CD4+ T cells from blood, cultured in vitro, sampled about 7 months after SARS-CoV-2 vaccination. The receptor source for this set is a human donor who had recovered from COVID-19.

Only a few counts were recorded for this clonotype. DNA for the CDR3: TGTGCCAGCAGCTTAGGGGCAGATACGCAGTATTTT. Protein: CASSLGADTQYF. The J gene is TRBJ2-3, the V gene TRBV7-6, with D uncertain. The germline gives CDR1 SGHVS, CDR2 FNYEAQ. V lost 1 base and J lost 4, with 3 bases in between. This CDR3 contains 12 residues.

The CDR3 DNA reads as TGTGCCAGCAGCGTAGGGCTAGCGGGAGAGGCCGCTTACGAGCAGTACTTC. This sequence encodes CASSVGLAGEAAYEQYF. The rearrangement uses TRBV9 and TRBJ2-7, with 10 bases that match TRBD2. Germline CDR1 SGDLS, CDR2 YYNGEE. Losses at the gene ends were 0 bases for V and 4 bases for J; bases not matched to a gene: 10. The CDR3 totals 17 residues.

This clonotype has just a few counts. The V and J genes are TRBV10-3 and TRBJ2-1; weak D call: TRBD1 (7 bases). Looked up from germline, CDR1 is ENHRY and CDR2 is SYGVKD. Trimming took off 5 bases at V and 9 bases at J, with 20 bases between the two ends. CDR3 size: 15 residues. The CDR3 DNA is TGTGCCATCAGTCCCCAGGGGGGCGCGGAGGCTGAGCAGTTCTTC. Its translation is CAISPQGGAEAEQFF.

The V call is TRBV6-1, the J call TRBJ2-1, with TRBD2 matching 8 bases. Germline CDR1 and CDR2: MNHNS and SASEGT. The CDR3 sequence is 15 residues long. The junction had 11 bases not matched to a gene; V was cut back by 4 bases and J by 9 bases. CDR3 bases: TGTGCCAGCAGTGGAACGCGGGGAAGCGGGGGTGAGCAGTTCTTC. Translation gives CASSGTRGSGGEQFF.

This clonotype was observed a handful of times. V is TRBV20-1 and J is TRBJ1-5; D ambiguous. The germline gives CDR1 DFQATT, CDR2 SNEGSKA (reference sequence). The germline V and J ends were trimmed by 6 bases and 5 bases, with 17 bases remaining between them. The CDR3 extends over 14 amino acids. The DNA of the CDR3 is TGCAGTGCCCAAGCCTCGGGTCAATATCAGCCCCAGCATTTT. It yields the protein CSAQASGQYQPQHF.

This clonotype was observed a single time. This rearrangement joins TRBV20-1 to TRBJ2-3; D not certain. CDR1 and CDR2 from the germline V gene are DFQATT and SNEGSKA (reference sequence). V was clipped by 3 bases and J by 3 bases, with 10 bases between them. This CDR3 is 13 amino acids long. The CDR3: CSARRSLTDTQYF. In DNA form, the CDR3 reads TGCAGTGCTAGGCGTAGTTTAACAGATACGCAGTATTTT.

This clonotype was counted between two and nine times. The chain combines TRBV10-3 with TRBJ2-6; 7 positions agree with TRBD1. From germline, CDR1 is ENHRY and CDR2 SYGVKD. J was trimmed by 2 bases and V by 4 bases; bases with no gene match: 5. The CDR3 loop spans 16 amino acids. CDR3: CAISASDRAGANVLTF. The CDR3 DNA is TGTGCCATCAGTGCGTCCGACAGGGCTGGGGCCAACGTCCTGACTTTC.

The rearrangement uses TRBV6-1 and TRBJ2-1; 11 bases align to TRBD1. The CDR3 is 11 amino acids. The trim removed 6 bases at V and 13 bases at J, leaving 2 bases unmatched. The germline CDR1 and CDR2 sequences are MNHNS and SASEGT. The CDR3 protein is CASRDRGRQFF. The CDR3 DNA follows: TGTGCCAGCAGGGACAGGGGGCGACAGTTCTTC.

The CDR3 DNA reads as TGTGCCACATCAGCGGAACGAGAGACCCAGTACTTC. Encoded protein: CATSAERETQYF. This chain joins TRBV2 and TRBJ2-5; D is perhaps TRBD2 (5 bases). The germline CDR1 and CDR2 sequences are SNHLY and FYNNEI. The CDR3 runs to 12 residues. Trimming cost V 10 bases and J 4 bases, with 13 bases left between them. Full variable domain (remainder filled in from reference TRBV2 and TRBJ2-5): EPEVTQTPSHQVTQMGQEVILRCVPISNHLYFYWYRQILGQKVEFLVSFYNNEISEKSEIFDDQFSVERPDGSNFTLKIRSTKLEDSAMYFCATSAERETQYFGPGTRLLVL.

The chain employs TRBV28 and TRBJ2-7, with D perhaps matching TRBD1 or TRBD2 (7 bases each). This CDR3 region has 14 residues. Trimming removed 10 bases at V and 0 bases at J, with 16 bases between. Germline V gene sequence: CDR1 MDHEN, CDR2 SYDVKM. CDR3 coding DNA: TGTGCCACAGGGGGGGCAGGGATCTCCTACGAGCAGTACTTC. Translating it yields CATGGAGISYEQYF.

The V and J genes are TRBV20-1 and TRBJ2-1, with 11 bases fitting TRBD2. V dropped 1 base and J dropped 7; count of bases not matched to a gene: 6. CDR1 and CDR2 (germline): DFQATT, SNEGSKA (reference sequence). The length of the CDR3 is 15 residues. The CDR3: CSARVPLAGENEQFF. For the CDR3, the DNA is TGCAGTGCTAGAGTCCCACTAGCGGGAGAAAATGAGCAGTTCTTC.

This clonotype was observed a handful of times. The chain employs TRBV5-4 and TRBJ2-5; TRBD2 matches at 7 bases. The CDR3 loop spans 14 amino acids. V dropped 2 bases and J dropped 4; count of bases not matched to a gene: 5. The germline V gene encodes CDR1 SGHNT and CDR2 YYREEE (reference sequence). This CDR3 reads CASSFLGEGETQYF. Written as DNA, the CDR3 is TGTGCCAGCAGCTTCCTGGGGGAGGGAGAGACCCAGTACTTC.

CDR3 DNA sequence: TGTGCCAGCAGCCAAGGTCCTAGCGGGAGGACCTACGAGCAGTACTTC. Protein: CASSQGPSGRTYEQYF. The chain has TRBV14 and TRBJ2-7; 11 nucleotides line up with TRBD2. Germline values: CDR1 SGHDN, CDR2 FVKESK. V lost 1 base and J lost 2; bases outside the gene matches: 4. CDR3 length equals 16 residues.

The count of this clonotype is one. This sequence joins TRBV6-5 and TRBJ1-6; 8 positions agree with TRBD1. Trimming removed 4 bases from V and 8 bases from J; junction bases left unmatched: 7. The CDR3 has 15 amino acids. Per the germline V gene, CDR1 is MNHEY and CDR2 is SVGAGI. CDR3 coding DNA: TGTGCCAGCAGTTCCCAGGCAGGGGGCTATTCACCCCTCCACTTT. Encoded protein: CASSSQAGGYSPLHF.

The rearrangement links TRBV20-1 to TRBJ1-1; 8 positions agree with TRBD1. The CDR3 length is 13 residues. The V gene end was trimmed by 5 bases and the J gene end by 5 bases; junction bases not matched to a gene: 7. Germline assignment: CDR1 DFQATT and CDR2 SNEGSKA (reference sequence). The CDR3 nucleotides read TGCAGTGCTCCGAAACAGGGGGGGACTGAAGCTTTCTTT. Its translation is CSAPKQGGTEAFF.

This chain joins TRBV20-1 and TRBJ2-7, with 7 bases fitting TRBD2. This CDR3 is built from 13 residues. With 4 bases clipped from V and 7 bases from J, the junction kept 10 bases outside the gene matches. The germline V gene encodes CDR1 DFQATT and CDR2 SNEGSKA (reference sequence). CDR3 nucleotides: TGCAGTGCTACACACACGGGGGGTCTGGAGCAGTACTTC. It encodes CSATHTGGLEQYF.

This clonotype has only a few counts. V gene TRBV7-2 combines with J gene TRBJ2-2; D possibly corresponds to TRBD1 (5 bases). Germline assignment: CDR1 SGHTA and CDR2 FQGNSA. V gave up 4 bases and J gave up 7 bases, with 19 bases separating them. The CDR3 has 16 amino acids. The CDR3 spells CASSSTRGSLGGELFF. The CDR3 DNA is TGTGCCAGCAGCTCCACAAGGGGTAGCCTTGGCGGGGAGCTGTTTTTT.

The chain uses TRBV2 and TRBJ1-2; possible D gene TRBD1, 5 bases. The germline V gene encodes CDR1 SNHLY and CDR2 FYNNEI. The CDR3 contains 14 residues. The V gene lost 3 bases and the J gene lost 5 bases, with 13 bases spanning the gap. As DNA, the CDR3 is TGTGCCAGCAGTGATAAAGGGGATGAGTATGGCTACACCTTC. Its translation: CASSDKGDEYGYTF.

V is TRBV6-1 and J is TRBJ2-1; D call uncertain. The ends were cut back, 6 bases at V and 4 bases at J, with 16 bases in the middle. Germline V CDR1 and CDR2: MNHNS, SASEGT. CDR3 length: 15 amino acids. The CDR3 here is CASRPRHGVYNEQFF. The CDR3 DNA sequence: TGTGCCAGCAGGCCCCGTCACGGAGTATACAATGAGCAGTTCTTC.

This clonotype was picked up a small number of times. This sequence joins TRBV19 and TRBJ2-5; 8 nucleotides line up with TRBD2. V shed 2 bases, J shed 5 bases, and the junction held 7 bases outside the gene matches. The length of the CDR3 is 15 residues. Germline V gene lookup returns CDR1 LNHDA and CDR2 SQIVND (reference sequence). The CDR3 protein is CASSIMIGRAETQYF. As DNA, the CDR3 is TGTGCCAGTAGTATAATGATCGGGAGGGCGGAGACCCAGTACTTC.

This clonotype has a handful of counts. The chain has TRBV20-1 and TRBJ2-3, with 9 bases that match TRBD2. CDR1 DFQATT and CDR2 SNEGSKA come from the germline V gene (reference sequence). CDR3 length: 17 amino acids. Unmatched junction bases numbered 18, after V lost 4 bases and J lost 7 bases. CDR3 in amino acids: CSATPGLARMLSNTQYF. CDR3 DNA: TGCAGTGCTACCCCGGGACTAGCAAGGATGCTGTCAAATACGCAGTATTTT.

The chain joins TRBV20-1 to TRBJ2-1; 12 bases fit TRBD2. The CDR3 is made up of 15 amino acids. Germline V gene sequence: CDR1 DFQATT, CDR2 SNEGSKA (reference sequence). J was trimmed by 4 bases and V by 1 base; bases with no gene match: 2. In nucleotides, the CDR3 is TGCAGTGCTAGAGGACTAGCGGGAGATTACAATGAGCAGTTCTTC. Its protein is CSARGLAGDYNEQFF.

This rearrangement joins TRBV7-6 to TRBJ2-3, with D possibly TRBD2 on 5 matching bases. Germline V gene lookup returns CDR1 SGHVS and CDR2 FNYEAQ. The CDR3 is 15 residues long. With 2 bases removed from V and 2 bases from J, the gap between germline ends came to 11 bases. The DNA of the CDR3 is TGTGCCAGCAGCTTAATCGCGGGTCTCACAGATACGCAGTATTTT. Residues: CASSLIAGLTDTQYF.

This clonotype is classed as medium-sized. The CDR3 DNA reads as TGTGCCAGCAGGTCTTTGGATACGCAGTATTTT. Protein product: CASRSLDTQYF. V and J are TRBV6-1 and TRBJ2-3; D is uncertain. The CDR3 covers 11 residues. Per germline, CDR1 MNHNS and CDR2 SASEGT. V lost 6 bases to trimming and J lost 6 bases, with 7 bases between them.

This clonotype has more than one count but fewer than ten. The gene calls are TRBV28 and TRBJ2-5, with 9 bases that match TRBD2. V lost 7 bases, J lost 5 bases, and 14 bases stayed unmatched. CDR3 length: 16 residues. The germline V gene encodes CDR1 MDHEN and CDR2 SYDVKM. CDR3 bases: TGTGCCAGCAAGGGATATGGAGCGGGAGGCGGTGAGACCCAGTACTTC. Translated, it gives CASKGYGAGGGETQYF. The full variable domain, its missing parts supplied by reference TRBV28 and TRBJ2-5, is DVKVTQSSRYLVKRTGEKVFLECVQDMDHENMFWYRQDPGLGLRLIYFSYDVKMKEKGDIPEGYSVSREKKERFSLILESASTNQTSMYLCASKGYGAGGGETQYFGPGTRLLVL.

The chain joins TRBV27 to TRBJ2-7; D ambiguous. Germline V gene lookup returns CDR1 MNHEY and CDR2 SMNVEV (reference sequence). The CDR3 spans 16 residues. The germline V and J ends were trimmed by 6 bases and 9 bases, with 27 bases remaining between them. CDR3 DNA: TGTGCCAGCAGCCTGGCTGGGAAGGGAAGAGGTAAATTGCAGTACTTC. Protein: CASSLAGKGRGKLQYF.